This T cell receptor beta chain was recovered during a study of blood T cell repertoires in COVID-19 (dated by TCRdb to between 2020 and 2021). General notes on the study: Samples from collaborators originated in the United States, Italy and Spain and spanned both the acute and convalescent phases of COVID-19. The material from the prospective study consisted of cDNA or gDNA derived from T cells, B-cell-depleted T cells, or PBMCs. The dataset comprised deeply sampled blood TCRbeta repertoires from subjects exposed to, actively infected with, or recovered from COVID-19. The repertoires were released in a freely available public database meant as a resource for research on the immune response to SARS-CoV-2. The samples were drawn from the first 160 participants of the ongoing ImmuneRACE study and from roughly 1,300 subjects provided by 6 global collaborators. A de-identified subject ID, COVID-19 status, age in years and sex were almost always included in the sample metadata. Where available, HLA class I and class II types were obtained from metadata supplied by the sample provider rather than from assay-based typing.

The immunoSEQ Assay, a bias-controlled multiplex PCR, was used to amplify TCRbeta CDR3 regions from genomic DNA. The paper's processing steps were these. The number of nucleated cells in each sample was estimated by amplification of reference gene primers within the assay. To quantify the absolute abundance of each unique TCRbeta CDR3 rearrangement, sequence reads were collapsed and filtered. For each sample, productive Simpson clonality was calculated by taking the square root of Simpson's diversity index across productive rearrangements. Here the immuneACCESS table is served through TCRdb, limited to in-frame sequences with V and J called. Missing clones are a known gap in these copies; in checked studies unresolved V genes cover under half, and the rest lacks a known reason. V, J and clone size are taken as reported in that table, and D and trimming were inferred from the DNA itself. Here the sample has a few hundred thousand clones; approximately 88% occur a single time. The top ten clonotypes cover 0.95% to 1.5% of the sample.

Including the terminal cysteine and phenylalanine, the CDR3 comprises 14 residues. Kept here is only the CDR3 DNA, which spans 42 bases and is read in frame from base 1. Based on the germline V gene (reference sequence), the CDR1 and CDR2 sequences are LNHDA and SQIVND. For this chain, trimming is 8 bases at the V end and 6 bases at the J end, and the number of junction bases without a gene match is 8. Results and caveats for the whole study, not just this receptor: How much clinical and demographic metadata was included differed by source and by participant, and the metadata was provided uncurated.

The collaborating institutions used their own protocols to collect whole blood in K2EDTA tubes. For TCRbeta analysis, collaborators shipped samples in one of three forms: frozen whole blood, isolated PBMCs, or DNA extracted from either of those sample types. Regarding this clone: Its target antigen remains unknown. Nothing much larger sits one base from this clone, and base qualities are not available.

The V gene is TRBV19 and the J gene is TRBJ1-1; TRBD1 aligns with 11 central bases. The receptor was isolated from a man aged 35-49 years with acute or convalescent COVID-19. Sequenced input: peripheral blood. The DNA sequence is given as TGTGCCAGTCGGGACAGGGGGTTAAAATCTGAAGCTTTCTTT. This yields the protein CASRDRGLKSEAFF. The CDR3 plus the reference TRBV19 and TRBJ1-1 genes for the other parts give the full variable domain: DGGITQSPKYLFRKEGQNVTLSCEQNLNHDAMYWYRQDPGQGLRLIYYSQIVNDFQKGDIAEGYSVSREKKESFPLTVTSAQKNPTAFYLCASRDRGLKSEAFFGQGTRLTVV.